This T cell receptor (beta chain) was profiled in a study of blood T cell repertoires in COVID-19. On the study more broadly: The cDNA or gDNA used as material had been derived from T cells, B-cell-depleted T cells, or PBMCs.

V dropped 2 bases and J dropped 2; count of bases not matched to a gene: 8. This CDR3 has 18 residues. Germline V lookup: CDR1 MGHRA, CDR2 YSYEKL. Original analysis: Reference gene primer amplification in the assay estimated nucleated cell counts. Assay: immunoSEQ multiplex PCR; the TCRdb copy retains only in-frame clones and omits some. That table gives V, J and clone size, and the DNA gave D and trimming. Here the sample spans 160,000 or so clones, roughly 87% being singletons. The sequenced material came from PBMCs or T cells enriched from blood (not recorded which). The sequence was collected from a human donor with acute COVID-19. The donor label of this sample is uncertain. The chain uses TRBV4-1 and TRBJ2-1, with 11 bases identical to TRBD2. The CDR3 bases are TGCGCCAGCAGCCAACGTTTAGCGGGGGGGGCCACCTACAATGAGCAGTTCTTC. Its translation is CASSQRLAGGATYNEQFF.